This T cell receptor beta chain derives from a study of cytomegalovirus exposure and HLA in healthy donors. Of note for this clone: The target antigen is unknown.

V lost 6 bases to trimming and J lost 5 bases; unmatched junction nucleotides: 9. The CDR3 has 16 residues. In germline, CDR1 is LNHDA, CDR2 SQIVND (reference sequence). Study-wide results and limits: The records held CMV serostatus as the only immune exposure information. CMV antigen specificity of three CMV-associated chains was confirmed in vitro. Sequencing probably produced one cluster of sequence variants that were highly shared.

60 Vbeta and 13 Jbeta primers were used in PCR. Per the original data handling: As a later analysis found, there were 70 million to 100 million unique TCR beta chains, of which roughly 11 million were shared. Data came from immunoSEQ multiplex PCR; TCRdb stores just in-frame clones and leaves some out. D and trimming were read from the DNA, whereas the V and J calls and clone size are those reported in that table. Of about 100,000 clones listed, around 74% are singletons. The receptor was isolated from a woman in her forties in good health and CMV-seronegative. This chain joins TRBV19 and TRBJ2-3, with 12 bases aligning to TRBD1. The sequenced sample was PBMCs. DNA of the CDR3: TGTGCCAGTAGCGACGCCGGGACAGGGGGCTTAGATACGCAGTATTTT. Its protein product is CASSDAGTGGLDTQYF.